Listed below are T cell receptor beta chains from one sample, sequenced in a study of T cell responses to AZD1222 COVID-19 vaccine. The repertoire was sequenced with immunoSEQ multiplex PCR; TCRdb's copy has only in-frame clones and lacks some. The data contain roughly 80,000 clones, 91% of them singletons. The input for sequencing was peripheral blood, taken 28 days after the second AZD1222 dose. The receptors derive from an adult who received the AZD1222 COVID-19 vaccine. CDR3s include the opening cysteine and the closing phenylalanine or tryptophan.

>TRBJ2-7|TRBV27
CASSSAMQTYEQYF
>TRBJ2-3|TRBV6-1
CASSEDRVSTDTQYF
>TRBJ1-4|TRBV28
CASSEGGVNEKLFF
>TRBJ2-5|TRBV29-1
CSVVREQETQYF
>TRBJ2-7|TRBV7-9
CASSLMATSGRGEQYF
>TRBJ1-3|TRBV3-1/TRBV3-2
CASSQQHSGNTIYF
>TRBJ2-3|TRBV10-2
CASSSSGIADTQYF
>TRBJ2-5|TRBV4-2
CASSQDGGSSGTQYF
>TRBJ2-1|TRBV27
CASSSSTGDNEQFF
>TRBJ2-7|TRBV28
CASTGNYEQYF
>TRBJ1-2|TRBV28
CATGSNDRAYGYTF
>TRBJ2-1|TRBV6-5
CASIDSGTNEQFF
>TRBJ2-7|TRBV5-1
CASSMAGIHEQYF
>TRBJ2-3|TRBV4-1
CASSRGGGLAGGPRTDTQYF
>TRBJ2-7|TRBV7-2
CASSRWGGGSPHEQYF
>TRBJ1-2|TRBV20-1
CSKQGRNGYTF
>TRBJ1-4|TRBV3-1/TRBV3-2
CASSQTQSPGEKLFF
>TRBJ1-2|TRBV5-3
CARSFWGRVNYGYTF
>TRBJ1-5|TRBV19
CACRQGAMQPQHF
>TRBJ1-5|TRBV28
CASSHRTGDGSSNQPQHF